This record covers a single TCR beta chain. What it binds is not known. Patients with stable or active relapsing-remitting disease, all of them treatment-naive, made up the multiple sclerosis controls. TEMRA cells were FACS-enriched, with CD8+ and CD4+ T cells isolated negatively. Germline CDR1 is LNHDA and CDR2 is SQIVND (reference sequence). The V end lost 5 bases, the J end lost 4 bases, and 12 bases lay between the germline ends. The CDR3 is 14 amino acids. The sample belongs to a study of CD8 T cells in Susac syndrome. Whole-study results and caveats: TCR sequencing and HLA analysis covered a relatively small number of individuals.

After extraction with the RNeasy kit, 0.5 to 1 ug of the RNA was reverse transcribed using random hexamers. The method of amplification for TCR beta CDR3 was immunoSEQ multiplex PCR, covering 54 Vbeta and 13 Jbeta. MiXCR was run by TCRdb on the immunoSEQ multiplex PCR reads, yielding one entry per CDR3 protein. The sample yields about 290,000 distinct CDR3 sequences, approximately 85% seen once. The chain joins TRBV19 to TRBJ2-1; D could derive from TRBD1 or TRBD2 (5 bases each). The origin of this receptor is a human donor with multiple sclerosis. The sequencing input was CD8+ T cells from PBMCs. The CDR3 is CASSVPGAYNEQFF. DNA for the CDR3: TGTGCCAGTAGTGTGCCCGGGGCTTACAATGAGCAGTTCTTC.